This record concerns one T cell receptor (beta chain) sequence. What it binds is unknown. The sample comes from a study of T cell repertoires in cytomegalovirus infection. Study summary: Newly reported HLA-C-restricted and thoroughly characterized HLA-B-restricted CMV epitopes were employed. Public TCR beta signatures marked donors with CMV infection and the matching HLA. Findings and caveats of the study: Carriers of CMV plus the relevant HLA were identified by cumulative public TCR beta family frequency. Clonotypes of TCR beta that were HLA-C-restricted and CMV-specific dominated the ex vivo response.

TCRdb redid the calling of the reads with MiXCR, one entry per CDR3 protein. The sample lists fewer than 950,000 distinct CDR3 sequences; roughly 33% were seen once. Germline V gives CDR1 SGHTA, CDR2 FQGTGA. The CDR3 spans 14 residues. V lost 4 bases and J 5 bases, leaving 14 bases between the germline ends. Sequencing used cultured CD8+ T cells from PBMCs, obtained from culture after CMV antigen stimulation. The TCR originated in a human donor in good health (CMV status not recorded). Some clones in this sample may be carry-over from other donors' samples. The J gene is TRBJ2-5, the V gene TRBV7-3; TRBD2 might be the D (6 bases). This CDR3 reads CASSSGPAGETQYF. For the CDR3, the DNA is TGTGCCAGCAGCTCGGGACCAGCGGGCGAGACCCAGTACTTC.